The 5 T cell receptor beta chains given below trace back to one sample, sequenced in a study of blood T cell repertoires in COVID-19. Repertoires were generated with immunoSEQ multiplex PCR, while TCRdb's copy carries only in-frame clones and drops some. This sample has about 210,000 clones, with approximately 86% found just once. Sequenced input: peripheral blood. The receptors were sampled from a man aged 55 to 70 with COVID-19, enrolled during active disease.

The V and J genes are TRBV9 and TRBJ2-7, with 10 bases identical to TRBD2. After removal of 4 bases from V and 6 bases from J, the junction contained 7 bases not matched to a gene. The CDR3 covers 14 residues. The germline V gene encodes CDR1 SGDLS and CDR2 YYNGEE. This chain's CDR3 is CASSLRTSGSEQYF. CDR3 sequence (DNA): TGTGCCAGCAGCCTCCGGACTAGCGGAAGCGAGCAGTACTTC.

The chain couples TRBV28 to TRBJ1-5, with a tentative D call TRBD1 (5 bases). The germline V gene encodes CDR1 MDHEN and CDR2 SYDVKM. CDR3 size: 13 residues. Between the trimmed V and J ends, which lost 2 bases and 6 bases, there was a span of 8 bases. CDR3: CASSLARAQPQHF. The CDR3 coding sequence is TGTGCCAGCAGTTTAGCCAGGGCTCAGCCCCAGCATTTT.

This rearrangement joins TRBV3-1 (or the pseudogene TRBV3-2) to TRBJ1-2; D gene unclear. Germline-derived CDR1 and CDR2 are LGHDT and YNNKEL (reference sequence). The V and J ends lost 2 bases and 3 bases respectively, with 7 bases between them. This CDR3 contains 13 residues. The CDR3 DNA reads as TGTGCCAGCAGCCAACTTACGGACTATGGCTACACCTTC. This codes for CASSQLTDYGYTF.

The gene calls are TRBV28 and TRBJ1-2; 7 nucleotides line up with TRBD1. J lost 7 bases, V lost 10 bases, and 12 bases had no gene match. There are 13 residues in the CDR3. Germline-derived CDR1 and CDR2 are MDHEN and SYDVKM. CDR3 sequence (DNA): TGTGCCACAATTCAGACAGGGCTGGGTGGCTACACCTTC. Translation: CATIQTGLGGYTF.

This clone was observed a handful of times. The chain employs TRBV12-3 or TRBV12-4 and TRBJ1-5; possibly TRBD1 for D (5 bases). CDR3 length: 12 amino acids. The V end lost 7 bases, the J end lost 1 base, and 5 bases lay between the germline ends. The CDR3 DNA sequence: TGTGCCAGCAAGGGGAGCAATCAGCCCCAGCATTTT. It specifies CASKGSNQPQHF.